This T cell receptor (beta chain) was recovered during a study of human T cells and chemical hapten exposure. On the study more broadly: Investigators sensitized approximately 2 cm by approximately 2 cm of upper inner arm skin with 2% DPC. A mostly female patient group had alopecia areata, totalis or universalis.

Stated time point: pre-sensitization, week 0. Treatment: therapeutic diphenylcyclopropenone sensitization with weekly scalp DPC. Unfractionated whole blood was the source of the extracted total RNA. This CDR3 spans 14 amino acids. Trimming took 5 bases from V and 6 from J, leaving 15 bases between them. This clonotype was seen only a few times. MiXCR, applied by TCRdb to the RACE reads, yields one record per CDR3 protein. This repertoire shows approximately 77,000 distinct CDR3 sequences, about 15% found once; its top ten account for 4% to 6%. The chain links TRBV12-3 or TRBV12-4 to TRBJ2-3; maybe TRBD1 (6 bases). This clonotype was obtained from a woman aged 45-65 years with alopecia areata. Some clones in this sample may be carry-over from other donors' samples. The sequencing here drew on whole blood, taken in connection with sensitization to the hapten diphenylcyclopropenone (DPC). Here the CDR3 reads CASSPVGRGDTQYF. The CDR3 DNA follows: TGTGCCAGCAGTCCGGTGGGCAGGGGCGATACGCAGTATTTT.